The 13 T cell receptor beta chains reported below all come from one sample, sequenced in a study of blood T cells in healthy people across ages. A second PCR, run for about 7 to 11 cycles, used a sample-barcoded 5' primer plus a J-beta primer mix. TCRdb recomputed calls from the 5' RACE reads with MiXCR, one row per CDR3 protein. Of approximately 800,000 distinct CDR3 sequences listed, 55% to 75% are singletons. Sequencing was carried out using blood. These receptors were taken from a man aged 25 to 40 in good health.

This chain joins TRBV24-1 and TRBJ2-5; D gene uncertain. The V gene's germline CDR1 is KGHDR and CDR2 SFDVKD. CDR3 size: 13 residues. V gave up 0 bases and J gave up 11 bases, with 12 bases separating them. The CDR3 region is CATSDLTGNEQYF. CDR3 in DNA: TGTGCCACCAGTGATTTGACGGGTAATGAGCAGTACTTC.

This sequence joins TRBV29-1 and TRBJ1-2, with D possibly matching TRBD1 (5 bases). The length of the CDR3 is 12 residues. Trimming removed 3 bases at V and 8 bases at J, with 13 bases between. Per the germline V gene, CDR1 is SQVTM and CDR2 is ANQGSEA. CDR3 nucleotide sequence: TGCAGCGTTGACGAGGGGAAGGAAGGCTACACCTTC. Residues: CSVDEGKEGYTF.

The CDR3 DNA reads as TGCAGTGCCGAAGAGGGGGGGGTTATTTATGGCTACACCTTC. Protein: CSAEEGGVIYGYTF. The V call is TRBV20-1, the J call TRBJ1-2, with D possibly being TRBD1 (6 bases). The CDR3 has 14 residues. CDR1 and CDR2 (germline): DFQATT, SNEGSKA (reference sequence). V dropped 6 bases and J dropped 5 bases, with 19 bases sitting between them.

The chain couples TRBV27 to TRBJ1-5; possible D gene TRBD1, 5 bases. This CDR3 has 15 amino acids. The germline V gene encodes CDR1 MNHEY and CDR2 SMNVEV (reference sequence). The V and J ends lost 6 bases and 0 bases respectively, with 12 bases between them. The CDR3 DNA is TGTGCCAGCAGCATAGACAGCTATAGCAATCAGCCCCAGCATTTT. Translating gives CASSIDSYSNQPQHF.

A few counts support this clonotype. V is TRBV6-2 or TRBV6-3 and J is TRBJ2-7; perhaps TRBD2 as D (6 bases). The DNA end lines up better with TRBJ2-5; the J call may be wrong. CDR3 length equals 14 residues. CDR1 MNHEY and CDR2 SVGEGT come from the germline V gene. The DNA of the CDR3 is TGTGCCAGCAGACCGGCGGGACCCGGCGAGACCCAGTACTTC. Translated, it gives CASRPAGPGETQYF.

The rearrangement uses TRBV6-5 and TRBJ1-2; 8 bases align to TRBD1. V trimming: 0 bases; J trimming: 6 bases; junction bases outside the gene matches: 6. This CDR3 comprises 15 residues. Germline assignment: CDR1 MNHEY and CDR2 SVGAGI. In DNA, the CDR3 is TGTGCCAGCAGTTACTCCAGGGGGCGCCATCATGGCTACACCTTC. As protein: CASSYSRGRHHGYTF.

This clonotype was seen at least ten times. V and J are TRBV20-1 and TRBJ2-1; TRBD2 agrees at 9 bases. CDR3 length: 16 amino acids. The V gene's germline CDR1 is DFQATT and CDR2 SNEGSKA (reference sequence). V was clipped by 5 bases and J by 6 bases; unmatched bases: 14. As DNA, the CDR3 is TGCAGTGCTGGCGCGGGGGGCAGCGGGGGGTTCAATGAGCAGTTCTTC. This translates into CSAGAGGSGGFNEQFF.

This clonotype was counted once. This chain links TRBV6-2 or TRBV6-3 with TRBJ2-4, with D tentatively TRBD1 or TRBD2 (5 bases each). With the DNA end fitting TRBJ2-7 better, the J assignment may be wrong. The CDR3 contains 17 residues. Germline assignment: CDR1 MNHEY and CDR2 SVGEGT. CDR3 bases: TGTGCCAGCAGTTACTCGAAGACGGGGCGGCTCTACTACGAGCAGTACTTC. It translates to CASSYSKTGRLYYEQYF.

The chain employs TRBV20-1 and TRBJ2-5, with D possibly TRBD2 on 6 matching bases. In germline, CDR1 is DFQATT, CDR2 SNEGSKA (reference sequence). The V end lost 0 bases, the J end lost 1 base, and 9 bases lay between the germline ends. The CDR3 is 14 residues long. The CDR3 loop is CSAREGDFQETQYF. The CDR3 nucleotides are TGCAGTGCTAGAGAGGGGGACTTCCAAGAGACCCAGTACTTC.

This clonotype was counted between two and nine times. The rearrangement links TRBV11-1 to TRBJ2-5, with 14 bases matching TRBD2. This CDR3 spans 15 amino acids. Per the germline V gene, CDR1 is SGHAT and CDR2 is FQDESV (reference sequence). The junction had 4 bases not matched to a gene; V was cut back by 5 bases and J by 5 bases. CDR3 sequence (DNA): TGTGCCAGCAGCCTCGGGACTAGCGGGAGTGAGACCCAGTACTTC. Amino acids: CASSLGTSGSETQYF.

This clonotype was seen repeatedly, ten times or more. This chain connects TRBV11-2 to TRBJ2-7; D unresolved. The ends were cut back, 3 bases at V and 2 bases at J, with 5 bases in the middle. The germline gives CDR1 SGHAT, CDR2 FQNNGV. This CDR3 spans 12 amino acids. The CDR3 DNA reads as TGTGCCAGCAGCTTGGTGACCTACGAGCAGTACTTC. The encoded protein is CASSLVTYEQYF.

The J gene is TRBJ2-1, the V gene TRBV7-2, with D possibly being TRBD1 (6 bases). Germline-derived CDR1 and CDR2 are SGHTA and FQGNSA. CDR3 length: 14 amino acids. Trimming left V 5 bases short and J 6 bases short, with 14 bases between. CDR3 amino acids: CASSPQGPFNEQFF. The CDR3 DNA sequence: TGTGCCAGCAGCCCACAGGGCCCGTTCAATGAGCAGTTCTTC.

V and J are TRBV5-1 and TRBJ2-3, with 11 bases aligning to TRBD2. The junction had 3 bases not matched to a gene; V was cut back by 2 bases and J by 4 bases. This CDR3 has 15 residues. From germline, CDR1 is SGHRS and CDR2 YFSETQ. Written as DNA, the CDR3 is TGCGCCAGCAGCTTTACGACTAGCGGGGCAGATACGCAGTATTTT. This sequence encodes CASSFTTSGADTQYF.